Below are 25 T cell receptor beta chains sequenced from a single sample in a study of tissue T cells after allogeneic stem cell transplantation. Libraries were prepared by immunoSEQ multiplex PCR; TCRdb keeps only in-frame clonotypes and omits some of them. Of 40,000 to 50,000 clones listed, around 70% are singletons. The sequencing sample was made of sorted cells pooled from one or two spleens. The receptors derive from a pool of C57BL/6 mice in good health.

Notes on this clone: Gene labels here are mouse ones. The CDR3 end falls 1 residue outside the read, so it is completed with the germline J gene. This chain uses TRBV2 with TRBJ2-3, with D uncertain. Trimming stripped 0 bases from V and 0 bases from J, with 7 bases between. The CDR3 spans 15 residues. Looked up from germline, CDR1 is LGHNA and CDR2 is YSYQKL. The CDR3 sequence: CASSQERVSAETLYF. Incomplete CDR3 DNA: TGTGCCAGCAGCCAAGAGAGGGTTAGTGCAGAAACGCTGTAT.

Comment on this clone: Gene names and germline refer to mouse. The CDR3 end lies 1 residue beyond the end of the read and is filled in from the germline J gene. In the same sample, other DNA sequences code for this CDR3. V usage is TRBV12-1 and J usage is TRBJ2-3; possible D gene TRBD2, 5 bases. The CDR3 covers 14 residues. CDR1 and CDR2 (germline): SGHSN, HYEKVE. V lost 0 bases and J lost 1, with 7 bases in between. CDR3 amino acids: CASSLDGGAETLYF. The sequenced part of the CDR3 DNA is TGTGCCAGCTCTCTCGATGGGGGTGCAGAAACGCTGTAT.

As regards this clone: The germline and genes are mouse ones. The CDR3 end lies 1 residue beyond the end of the read and is filled in from the germline J gene. The chain carries TRBV16 and TRBJ2-5; 11 nucleotides match TRBD2. The V segment lost 0 bases and the J segment 3 bases; nucleotides outside the gene matches: 5. CDR3 length: 17 amino acids. Per the germline V gene, CDR1 is SGHSA and CDR2 is FRNQAP. CDR3 amino acids: CASSLELGGRGQDTQYF. CDR3 DNA, as far as it was read: TGTGCAAGCAGCTTAGAACTGGGGGGGCGGGGGCAAGACACCCAGTAC.

Comment on this clone: Mouse gene names apply. The DNA ends 1 residue before the CDR3 does, and the rest of the CDR3 is filled in from the germline J gene. This chain uses TRBV13-3 with TRBJ1-4; TRBD1 agrees at 10 bases. The CDR3 is 12 amino acids. Germline V lookup: CDR1 NNHDY, CDR2 SYVADS. V was pared by 5 bases and J by 8 bases, with 0 bases of the junction left unmatched. CDR3 DNA (partial): TGTGCCAGCAGGGGACAGGGGGAAAGATTATTT. Amino acids: CASRGQGERLF. The whole CDR3 sequence reads CASRGQGERLFF.

Turning to this clone: Germline and genes here are mouse. The CDR3 is cut off 1 residue early in the read; its end comes from the germline J gene. The chain is built from TRBV13-3 and TRBJ2-2; TRBD2 matches at 11 bases. The trim removed 5 bases at V and 2 bases at J, leaving 2 bases unmatched. This CDR3 has 15 residues. Germline CDR1 and CDR2: NNHDY and SYVADS. This CDR3 reads CASSTGGANTGQLYF. Partial CDR3 DNA: TGTGCCAGCAGCACTGGGGGGGCGAACACCGGGCAGCTCTAC.

A remark on this clone: Gene and germline names: mouse. The CDR3 sequence: CASSPRQTSAETLYF. The sequenced CDR3 bases are TGTGCCAGCAGCCCCCGACAAACTAGTGCAGAAACGCTGTAT. The chain combines TRBV3 with TRBJ2-3, with D uncertain. The read comes to an end 1 residue before the CDR3 does, leaving the germline J gene to fill in the end. The V gene lost 5 bases and the J gene lost 0 bases, with 12 bases spanning the gap. The CDR3 is 15 amino acids. Germline CDR1 reads SNHLY; CDR2 reads FYNGKV (reference sequence).

There are a few counts of this clone. Each gene name is a mouse one. The read gets to within 1 residue of the CDR3 end, and the germline J gene fills in the rest. The chain carries TRBV26 and TRBJ2-1; a possible D gene is TRBD2 (6 bases). The V gene lost 2 bases and the J gene lost 4 bases, with 9 bases spanning the gap. Germline V gives CDR1 KGHPV, CDR2 FQNQEV (reference sequence). The CDR3 covers 14 residues. The CDR3 DNA, read in part, is TGTGCCAGCAGTCTGGGGACTTTTTATGCTGAGCAGTTC. This translates into CASSLGTFYAEQF. In full, the CDR3 reads CASSLGTFYAEQFF.

This clone was counted a single time. Any gene name here is a mouse gene name. Read coverage stops 1 residue before the CDR3 terminus; the germline J gene supplies the remainder. V gene TRBV19 combines with J gene TRBJ2-1; D may be TRBD1 or TRBD2 (6 bases each). V shed 0 bases and J shed 6 bases, with 10 bases lying between them. Germline assignment: CDR1 FNHDT and CDR2 SITEND (reference sequence). The CDR3 covers 14 residues. The CDR3 loop is CASSIGGHGAEQFF. The sequenced CDR3 bases are TGTGCCAGCAGTATAGGGGGGCATGGTGCTGAGCAGTTC.

In its sample, this clone was seen once. All gene names here are mouse names. The CDR3 bases that were read are TGTGCCTGGAGTCGACAGGCAAACTCCGACTACACC. Its protein product is CAWSRQANSDYT. The CDR3 as a whole reads CAWSRQANSDYTF. The J gene is TRBJ1-2, the V gene TRBV31; possible D gene TRBD1, 6 bases. The read stops 1 residue short of the end of the CDR3; the missing end is completed from the germline J gene. Deletions cut 1 base from V and 0 bases from J, with 6 bases between. Germline CDR1 GKSSPN, CDR2 SITVG. This CDR3 has 13 residues.

As concerns this clone: The gene names given are mouse names. The read ends 1 residue early relative to the CDR3; the germline J gene fills the gap. V is TRBV5 and J is TRBJ1-2, with D uncertain. V was pared by 0 bases and J by 4 bases, with 9 bases between. The germline V gene has CDR1 LGHNA and CDR2 YNLKQL (reference sequence). The CDR3 contains 14 residues. The CDR3 spells CASSQDQVGSDYTF. CDR3 bases read: TGTGCCAGCAGCCAAGATCAGGTGGGCTCCGACTACACC.

In regard to this clone: The gene symbols are mouse symbols. The read falls 1 residue short of the CDR3 end, and the missing part is taken from the germline J gene. This rearrangement joins TRBV1 to TRBJ1-5, with 9 bases aligning to TRBD1. V lost 7 bases and J lost 4; bases outside the gene matches: 2. The germline gives CDR1 NSQYPW, CDR2 LRSPGD (reference sequence). This CDR3 is built from 13 residues. The CDR3 reads CTCTGTGNQAPLF. Incomplete CDR3 DNA: TGCACCTGCACCGGGACAGGGAACCAGGCTCCGCTT.

A note on this clone: Gene names are mouse gene names. The read stops 1 residue short of the end of the CDR3; the missing end is completed from the germline J gene. This chain joins TRBV14 and TRBJ2-4; 10 bases match TRBD2. Per germline, CDR1 SGHDT and CDR2 FRDEAV. This CDR3 has 16 amino acids. V lost 4 bases to trimming and J lost 0 bases; unmatched junction nucleotides: 5. The chain's CDR3 is CASSPGLGVSQNTLYF. CDR3 DNA, as far as it was read: TGTGCCAGCAGTCCCGGACTGGGGGTTAGTCAAAACACCTTGTAC. Based on the CDR3 plus reference TRBV14 and TRBJ2-4, the full variable domain is EAGVTQSPRYAVLQEGQAVSFWCDPISGHDTLYWYQQPRDQGPQLLVYFRDEAVIDNSQLPSDRFSAVRPKGTNSTLKIQSAKQGDTATYLCASSPGLGVSQNTLYFGAGTRLSVL.

About this clone itself: Mouse gene names apply. Read coverage stops 1 residue before the CDR3 terminus; the germline J gene supplies the remainder. The chain recombines TRBV3 with TRBJ2-3, with D unresolved. The CDR3 loop spans 13 amino acids. Trimming pared 8 bases from V and 0 bases from J, leaving 9 bases between. From germline, CDR1 is SNHLY and CDR2 FYNGKV (reference sequence). The CDR3 sequence is CASVAASAETLYF. The covered CDR3 bases are TGTGCCAGCGTGGCAGCTAGTGCAGAAACGCTGTAT.

In this sample, this clone turned up a few times. Genes and germline are mouse. The sequence runs out 1 residue before the end of the CDR3; the remainder is reconstructed from the germline J gene. The chain joins TRBV12-1 to TRBJ1-4; D is ambiguous. V was pared by 4 bases and J by 0 bases, with 11 bases between. This CDR3 has 15 amino acids. Germline V lookup: CDR1 SGHSN, CDR2 HYEKVE. CDR3 DNA (partial): TGTGCCAGCTCCCGTCGGGGTCTTTCCAACGAAAGATTATTT. Protein sequence: CASSRRGLSNERLF. From start to end, the CDR3 is CASSRRGLSNERLFF.

Of note for this clone: Here the gene names and germline are mouse. The CDR3 end falls 1 residue outside the read, so it is completed with the germline J gene. The V gene is TRBV1, the J gene TRBJ1-4; TRBD1 might be the D (6 bases). The ends were cut back, 3 bases at V and 0 bases at J, with 11 bases in the middle. Looked up from germline, CDR1 is NSQYPW and CDR2 is LRSPGD (reference sequence). The CDR3 has 16 amino acids. CDR3 DNA (partial): TGCACCTGCAGTGCGTGGGGACATCTTTCCAACGAAAGATTATTT. This codes for CTCSAWGHLSNERLF. The complete CDR3 reads CTCSAWGHLSNERLFF.

In regard to this clone: Germline and genes: mouse. The CDR3 goes on 1 residue after the read ends, and that part is filled in from the germline J gene. V gene TRBV16 combines with J gene TRBJ2-5, with 9 bases fitting TRBD1. The germline V gene has CDR1 SGHSA and CDR2 FRNQAP. After removal of 1 base from V and 3 bases from J, the junction contained 2 bases not matched to a gene. CDR3 length: 15 amino acids. Here the CDR3 reads CASSLVGTGQDTQYF. The sequenced part of the CDR3 DNA is TGTGCAAGCAGCTTAGTCGGGACAGGGCAAGACACCCAGTAC.

To note about this clone: The gene names here belong to mouse. The CDR3 is cut off 1 residue early in the read; its end comes from the germline J gene. The chain combines TRBV13-2 with TRBJ2-7, with D tentatively TRBD2 (6 bases). This CDR3 has 14 residues. Trimming stripped 7 bases from V and 0 bases from J, with 14 bases between. The germline CDR1 and CDR2 sequences are NNHNN and SYGAGS (reference sequence). The part of the CDR3 DNA that was read is TGTGCCAGCCGGCGGCTCTGGGGCTCCTATGAACAGTAC. This translates into CASRRLWGSYEQY. The whole CDR3 sequence is CASRRLWGSYEQYF.

This clone came up a few times. Gene labels here are mouse ones. The CDR3 is cut off 1 residue early in the read; its end comes from the germline J gene. The chain is built from TRBV19 and TRBJ2-7; TRBD2 might be the D (6 bases). Germline CDR1 and CDR2: FNHDT and SITEND (reference sequence). This CDR3 spans 13 amino acids. The V end was cut by 6 bases, the J end by 0 bases, with 10 bases between. CDR3 loop: CASTGLLSYEQYF. Partial CDR3 DNA: TGTGCCAGCACGGGACTCCTCTCCTATGAACAGTAC.

The table lists this clone with a few counts. Gene and germline names: mouse. The read finishes 1 residue shy of the CDR3 end, and the germline J gene is used to complete it. This rearrangement joins TRBV20 to TRBJ1-5; D is uncertain. V was cut by 0 bases and J by 3 bases, with 3 bases left in between. The CDR3 loop spans 12 amino acids. Germline CDR1 reads GFQATS; CDR2 reads STVNSAI. The covered CDR3 bases are TGTGGTGCTAGGGACAGCAACCAGGCTCCGCTT. Translation: CGARDSNQAPL. The full CDR3 sequence reads CGARDSNQAPLF.

This clone was seen only a few times. The genes and germline here are from mouse. Read sequence stops 1 residue before the CDR3 end, and the germline J gene provides the missing end. The chain employs TRBV3 and TRBJ1-3; D call uncertain. CDR3 size: 13 residues. V lost 4 bases to trimming and J lost 3 bases, with 7 bases between them. Germline CDR1 reads SNHLY; CDR2 reads FYNGKV (reference sequence). Incomplete CDR3 DNA: TGTGCCAGCAGCTCAACAAGTGGAAATACGCTCTAT. Its protein is CASSSTSGNTLY. The CDR3 in full is CASSSTSGNTLYF.

Comment on this clone: Any gene name here is a mouse gene name. The CDR3 goes on 1 residue after the read ends, and that part is filled in from the germline J gene. This specimen includes other DNA sequences encoding the same CDR3. This chain connects TRBV13-2 to TRBJ2-5, with TRBD1 identical over 8 bases. The CDR3 contains 14 residues. Germline values: CDR1 NNHNN, CDR2 SYGAGS (reference sequence). V shed 5 bases, J shed 0 bases, and the junction held 2 bases outside the gene matches. Partial CDR3 DNA: TGTGCCAGCGGGGACAGGGAGAACCAAGACACCCAGTAC. This gives the protein CASGDRENQDTQY. The entire CDR3 protein reads CASGDRENQDTQYF.

For this clone: Any gene name here is a mouse gene name. The observed sequence ends 1 residue before the CDR3 terminus, with the missing tail filled in from the germline J gene. This rearrangement joins TRBV2 to TRBJ2-1, with 9 bases aligning to TRBD2. The trim removed 3 bases at V and 3 bases at J, leaving 6 bases unmatched. The CDR3 spans 16 residues. Germline V gene sequence: CDR1 LGHNA, CDR2 YSYQKL. The CDR3 protein is CASSHTGTGSYAEQFF. Incomplete CDR3 DNA: TGTGCCAGCAGCCATACCGGGACTGGGAGCTATGCTGAGCAGTTC.

In its sample, this clone was seen a few times. The gene symbols are mouse symbols. The read falls 1 residue short of the CDR3 end, and the missing part is taken from the germline J gene. The V gene is TRBV3, the J gene TRBJ2-7; D is unresolved. With 2 bases removed from V and 2 bases from J, the gap between germline ends came to 7 bases. The length of the CDR3 is 13 residues. Germline CDR1 is SNHLY and CDR2 is FYNGKV (reference sequence). The CDR3 is CASSLSQPYEQYF. Partial CDR3 DNA: TGTGCCAGCAGCTTATCCCAGCCCTATGAACAGTAC.

This clone has a single count. Gene names follow the mouse nomenclature. The CDR3 end lies 1 residue beyond the end of the read and is filled in from the germline J gene. The chain employs TRBV3 and TRBJ2-7, with 8 bases identical to TRBD2. Germline CDR1 reads SNHLY; CDR2 reads FYNGKV (reference sequence). The V and J ends lost 2 bases and 4 bases, in that order; junction bases with no gene match: 1. This CDR3 is built from 13 residues. CDR3 DNA (partial): TGTGCCAGCAGCTTATTGGGGGGGTATGAACAGTAC. Translated, it gives CASSLLGGYEQY. The full CDR3 protein reads CASSLLGGYEQYF.

Comments on this clone: Mouse names are used for the genes. The read gets to within 1 residue of the CDR3 end, and the germline J gene fills in the rest. This chain uses TRBV1 with TRBJ2-5; TRBD2 matches 8 bases. After removal of 1 base from V and 5 bases from J, the junction contained 2 bases not matched to a gene. CDR1 is NSQYPW and CDR2 is LRSPGD in the germline V gene (reference sequence). The CDR3 consists of 14 residues. CDR3 sequence reads: CTCSAGLGGDTQYF. The DNA read from the CDR3 is TGCACCTGCAGTGCAGGGCTGGGGGGAGACACCCAGTAC. Full variable domain (rest looked up from reference TRBV1 and TRBJ2-5): VTLLEQNPRWRLVPRGQAVNLRCILKNSQYPWMSWYQQDLQKQLQWLFTLRSPGDKEVKSLPGADYLATRVTDTELRLQVANMSQGRTLYCTCSAGLGGDTQYFGPGTRLLVL.